Each of the 5 T cell receptor beta chains below was sequenced from the same sample in a study of human T cells and chemical hapten exposure. MiXCR, run by TCRdb on the RACE reads, gives a single entry per CDR3 protein. The repertoire holds about 78,000 distinct CDR3 sequences, with 8.5% as singletons. Time point indicated: patch test 2, 6 weeks after DPC sensitization. Documented treatment: therapeutic diphenylcyclopropenone sensitization with weekly scalp DPC. The material was whole blood, obtained in connection with sensitization to the hapten diphenylcyclopropenone (DPC). The source is a woman aged 45-59 years with alopecia areata. Some clones in this sample may be carry-over from other donors' samples.

J is TRBJ2-3 and V is TRBV3-1, with 8 bases that match TRBD2. The CDR3 sequence is 16 residues long. Germline-derived CDR1 and CDR2 are LGHDT and YNNKEL (reference sequence). V lost 2 bases to trimming and J lost 5 bases; unmatched junction nucleotides: 9. The CDR3 coding sequence is TGTGCCAGCAGCCAAAGGGGGGCGGGAGGTGGAGATACGCAGTATTTT. Amino acids: CASSQRGAGGGDTQYF.

This clonotype was seen at least ten times. The rearrangement links TRBV28 to TRBJ1-5; tentatively, D is TRBD1 (5 bases). The CDR3 has 15 amino acids. Per germline, CDR1 MDHEN and CDR2 SYDVKM. Trimming took 3 bases from V and 2 from J, leaving 11 bases between them. The CDR3 coding sequence is TGTGCCAGCAGTTTTATCCGGGGCGGCAATCAGCCCCAGCATTTT. Its translation: CASSFIRGGNQPQHF.

The chain joins TRBV5-1 to TRBJ1-3; perhaps TRBD1 as D (6 bases). The CDR3 contains 14 residues. From germline, CDR1 is SGHRS and CDR2 YFSETQ. Trimming stripped 3 bases from V and 0 bases from J, with 7 bases between. The CDR3 reads CASSSGHSGNTIYF. CDR3 DNA sequence: TGCGCCAGCAGCTCGGGACACTCTGGAAACACCATATATTTT. The whole variable domain, remainder taken from reference TRBV5-1 and TRBJ1-3, is KAGVTQTPRYLIKTRGQQVTLSCSPISGHRSVSWYQQTPGQGLQFLFEYFSETQRNKGNFPGRFSGRQFSNSRSEMNVSTLELGDSALYLCASSSGHSGNTIYFGEGSWLTVV.

This clonotype has at least ten counts. The gene calls are TRBV7-2 and TRBJ2-7; no reliable D call. Trimming cost V 2 bases and J 3 bases, with 11 bases left between them. Germline CDR1 and CDR2: SGHTA and FQGNSA. This CDR3 has 14 amino acids. The CDR3 reads CASSLTLGLYEQYF. The CDR3 DNA reads TGTGCCAGCAGCTTAACTTTGGGCCTCTACGAGCAGTACTTC.

The V call is TRBV5-6, the J call TRBJ2-7; the match to TRBD1 covers 7 bases. CDR1 is SGHDT and CDR2 is YYEEEE in the germline V gene. V was clipped by 4 bases and J by 4 bases; unmatched bases: 14. This CDR3 comprises 16 residues. The DNA for the CDR3 is TGTGCCAGCAGCACGAAGCGACAGGGTCGAATGTACGAGCAGTACTTC. Encoded protein: CASSTKRQGRMYEQYF.